The 31 T cell receptor beta chains given below trace back to one sample, sequenced in a study of blood T cell repertoires in COVID-19. The method was immunoSEQ multiplex PCR; TCRdb's version includes in-frame clones alone and lacks a portion of them. The sample has over 250,000 clones, around 90% seen once. The sample comprised PBMCs or T cells enriched from blood (not recorded which). The receptors shown here come from a man between 60 and 70 years old who had recovered from COVID-19.

The chain couples TRBV6-5 to TRBJ2-2; 9 nucleotides agree with TRBD1. The germline gives CDR1 MNHEY, CDR2 SVGAGI. V was pared by 10 bases and J by 4 bases, with 10 bases of the junction left unmatched. This CDR3 has 15 amino acids. The CDR3 protein is CATRSGTGRTGELFF. The CDR3 DNA is TGTGCCACCCGGTCCGGGACAGGGCGCACCGGGGAGCTGTTTTTT.

The CDR3 is CAISEGGSSYNEQFF. DNA for the CDR3: TGTGCCATCAGTGAGGGCGGCAGCTCCTACAATGAGCAGTTCTTC. The V call is TRBV10-3, the J call TRBJ2-1, with no clear D. Germline V gene sequence: CDR1 ENHRY, CDR2 SYGVKD. The V end was cut by 2 bases, the J end by 0 bases, with 8 bases between. This CDR3 is built from 15 residues.

CDR3 DNA sequence: TGCGCCAGCAGTGCGGACAGACAAGAGACCCAGTACTTC. Its translation is CASSADRQETQYF. The chain employs TRBV10-2 and TRBJ2-5; possibly TRBD1 for D (6 bases). Per the germline V gene, CDR1 is WSHSY and CDR2 is SAAADI. The CDR3 runs to 13 residues. Between the trimmed V and J ends, which lost 4 bases and 2 bases, there was a span of 8 bases.

The chain links TRBV19 to TRBJ1-4; D is ambiguous. Trimming removed 10 bases from V and 7 bases from J, with 22 bases in between. The germline CDR1 and CDR2 sequences are LNHDA and SQIVND (reference sequence). This CDR3 has 15 residues. This chain's CDR3 is CATRPSGVLIEKLFF. The DNA of the CDR3 is TGTGCCACCCGGCCTTCCGGGGTGTTGATTGAAAAACTGTTTTTT.

This chain connects TRBV6-5 to TRBJ1-5; no definite D call. The CDR3 is 15 residues long. Germline-derived CDR1 and CDR2 are MNHEY and SVGAGI. Deletions cut 6 bases from V and 0 bases from J, with 12 bases between. The CDR3 loop is CASSYFGGSNQPQHF. The CDR3 region has the DNA TGTGCCAGCAGCTATTTTGGCGGTAGCAATCAGCCCCAGCATTTT.

The V call is TRBV9, the J call TRBJ2-1; 12 bases map to TRBD2. J gave up 10 bases and V 5 bases, and 10 bases lay outside the gene matches. The CDR3 totals 15 residues. Germline assignment: CDR1 SGDLS and CDR2 YYNGEE. CDR3 DNA sequence: TGTGCCAGCAGTGCCCTACTAGCGGGGGGTCAGGAGCAGTTCTTC. Protein sequence: CASSALLAGGQEQFF.

CDR3 loop: CATSDSSVLGLAGVHNEQFF. CDR3 nucleotides: TGTGCCACCAGTGATTCGTCAGTCTTGGGACTAGCGGGAGTTCACAATGAGCAGTTCTTC. V and J are TRBV24-1 and TRBJ2-1; 14 bases line up with TRBD2. Germline CDR1 and CDR2: KGHDR and SFDVKD. The CDR3 contains 20 residues. V was pared by 2 bases and J by 5 bases, with 13 bases of the junction left unmatched.

The V and J genes are TRBV11-2 and TRBJ2-7, with TRBD2 as a possible D gene (5 bases). CDR3 length: 14 residues. CDR1 and CDR2 from the germline V gene are SGHAT and FQNNGV. Trimming left V 1 base short and J 5 bases short, with 12 bases between. CDR3 amino acids: CASSLVGRGNEQYF. In DNA form, the CDR3 reads TGTGCCAGCAGCTTAGTTGGGAGAGGGAACGAGCAGTACTTC. Complete variable domain (other parts from reference TRBV11-2 and TRBJ2-7): EAGVAQSPRYKIIEKRQSVAFWCNPISGHATLYWYQQILGQGPKLLIQFQNNGVVDDSQLPKDRFSAERLKGVDSTLKIQPAKLEDSAVYLCASSLVGRGNEQYFGPGTRLTVT.

The V call is TRBV5-1, the J call TRBJ1-1, with TRBD1 identical over 8 bases. Germline trimming cut 0 bases from V and 4 bases from J; bases unmatched to any gene: 5. This CDR3 spans 15 amino acids. Germline V gene data show CDR1 as SGHRS and CDR2 as YFSETQ. The CDR3 coding sequence is TGCGCCAGCAGCTTGGGGACAGGGTTGTTCACTGAAGCTTTCTTT. This codes for CASSLGTGLFTEAFF.

The chain is built from TRBV9 and TRBJ2-1; possible D gene TRBD2, 5 bases. Germline V gives CDR1 SGDLS, CDR2 YYNGEE. This CDR3 has 17 residues. V was trimmed by 4 bases and J by 6 bases, leaving 23 bases between them. CDR3 nucleotides: TGTGCCAGCAGCCCAAGTGGCCCTGCGGGCGGACGCAATGAGCAGTTCTTC. Protein sequence: CASSPSGPAGGRNEQFF. Looking up the rest from reference TRBV9 and TRBJ2-1 gives the full variable domain: DSGVTQTPKHLITATGQRVTLRCSPRSGDLSVYWYQQSLDQGLQFLIQYYNGEERAKGNILERFSAQQFPDLHSELNLSSLELGDSALYFCASSPSGPAGGRNEQFFGPGTRLTVL.

The CDR3 region is CASSFRQNTEAFF. The DNA for the CDR3 is TGTGCCAGCAGTTTCCGACAGAACACTGAAGCTTTCTTT. V usage is TRBV5-5 and J usage is TRBJ1-1; no definite D call. The V end was cut by 5 bases, the J end by 1 base, with 9 bases between. The CDR3 loop spans 13 amino acids. The V gene's germline CDR1 is SGHKS and CDR2 YYEKEE (reference sequence).

V and J are TRBV19 and TRBJ1-1; D uncertain. Trimming stripped 9 bases from V and 5 bases from J, with 19 bases between. The CDR3 consists of 14 residues. Germline loops: CDR1 LNHDA, CDR2 SQIVND (reference sequence). CDR3 amino acids: CASRYFPERTEAFF. The CDR3 nucleotides read TGTGCCAGCCGGTACTTTCCCGAGAGGACTGAAGCTTTCTTT.

The gene calls are TRBV5-1 and TRBJ2-2; the match to TRBD1 covers 9 bases. The CDR3 has 17 amino acids. The germline V gene has CDR1 SGHRS and CDR2 YFSETQ. The junction had 7 bases not matched to a gene; V was cut back by 0 bases and J by 4 bases. Here the CDR3 DNA reads TGCGCCAGCAGCTTGGTTTTAGGGACAGGGACCACCGGGGAGCTGTTTTTT. It specifies CASSLVLGTGTTGELFF. The full variable domain, its missing parts supplied by reference TRBV5-1 and TRBJ2-2, is KAGVTQTPRYLIKTRGQQVTLSCSPISGHRSVSWYQQTPGQGLQFLFEYFSETQRNKGNFPGRFSGRQFSNSRSEMNVSTLELGDSALYLCASSLVLGTGTTGELFFGEGSRLTVL.

The chain couples TRBV6-2 or TRBV6-3 to TRBJ1-1; D remains unclear. CDR3 length: 14 residues. CDR1 is MNHEY and CDR2 is SVGEGT in the germline V gene. Trimming took off 2 bases at V and 1 base at J, with 8 bases between the two ends. The CDR3 DNA follows: TGTGCCAGCAGTTACAATCCCCAGAACACTGAAGCTTTCTTT. Amino acid sequence: CASSYNPQNTEAFF.

The DNA for the CDR3 is TGCGCCAGCAGCTTGGTCCCCCAGCGGGAGGGATTATCGAACACCGGGGAGCTGTTTTTT. Its translation: CASSLVPQREGLSNTGELFF. The gene calls are TRBV5-1 and TRBJ2-2, with TRBD2 matching over 10 bases. Trimming removed 0 bases from V and 0 bases from J; junction bases left unmatched: 11. The CDR3 spans 20 residues. The germline CDR1 and CDR2 sequences are SGHRS and YFSETQ.

The chain's CDR3 is CSASSQAEQFF. CDR3 DNA sequence: TGCAGTGCTAGTAGCCAGGCTGAGCAGTTCTTC. This sequence joins TRBV20-1 and TRBJ2-1; unclear D gene. Germline lookup yields CDR1 DFQATT and CDR2 SNEGSKA (reference sequence). The CDR3 totals 11 residues. The V end lost 3 bases, the J end lost 9 bases, and 9 bases lay between the germline ends.

The rearrangement uses TRBV3-1 (or the pseudogene TRBV3-2) and TRBJ2-2, with 7 bases lining up with TRBD1. The junction had 10 bases not matched to a gene; V was cut back by 4 bases and J by 5 bases. The CDR3 totals 16 residues. CDR1 and CDR2 from the germline V gene are LGHDT and YNNKEL (reference sequence). DNA of the CDR3: TGTGCCAGCAGCCGTCAGACAGGGAGCAAAACCGGGGAGCTGTTTTTT. Protein product: CASSRQTGSKTGELFF.

This clone was observed once. This chain uses TRBV19 with TRBJ1-2; TRBD1 matches at 8 bases. J lost 8 bases, V lost 1 base, and 9 bases had no gene match. Germline V gene data show CDR1 as LNHDA and CDR2 as SQIVND (reference sequence). This CDR3 contains 15 residues. In DNA form, the CDR3 reads TGTGCCAGTAGTATAGTAGGACAGGGCTCAAAAGGCTACACCTTC. Translating it yields CASSIVGQGSKGYTF.

The V and J genes are TRBV6-2 or TRBV6-3 and TRBJ2-3, with 8 bases matching TRBD2. The CDR3 is made up of 16 amino acids. J gave up 7 bases and V 6 bases, and 15 bases lay outside the gene matches. Germline V gene lookup returns CDR1 MNHEY and CDR2 SVGEGT. This CDR3 reads CASSRSTSGSMYTQYF. CDR3 bases: TGTGCCAGCAGCCGTTCCACTAGCGGTTCCATGTATACGCAGTATTTT.

The chain is built from TRBV5-4 and TRBJ1-4; TRBD1 is a possible D gene (5 bases). The CDR3 runs 14 residues. V shed 0 bases and J shed 8 bases, with 11 bases lying between them. The germline CDR1 and CDR2 sequences are SGHNT and YYREEE (reference sequence). This CDR3 reads CASSLDQGGEKLFF. The DNA for the CDR3 is TGTGCCAGCAGCTTGGATCAGGGTGGAGAAAAACTGTTTTTT.

J is TRBJ1-1 and V is TRBV5-1; 7 bases agree with TRBD1. The length of the CDR3 is 15 residues. The germline CDR1 and CDR2 sequences are SGHRS and YFSETQ. The V gene end was trimmed by 5 bases and the J gene end by 3 bases; junction bases not matched to a gene: 10. The CDR3 coding sequence is TGCGCCAGCAGTTATCCGGGACAGAGCGACACTGAAGCTTTCTTT. Its protein product is CASSYPGQSDTEAFF. Full variable domain (remainder filled in from reference TRBV5-1 and TRBJ1-1): KAGVTQTPRYLIKTRGQQVTLSCSPISGHRSVSWYQQTPGQGLQFLFEYFSETQRNKGNFPGRFSGRQFSNSRSEMNVSTLELGDSALYLCASSYPGQSDTEAFFGQGTRLTVV.

This clone was observed a single time. This rearrangement joins TRBV18 to TRBJ2-5; 9 nucleotides agree with TRBD1. V trimming: 4 bases; J trimming: 5 bases; junction bases outside the gene matches: 2. Germline V gives CDR1 KGHSH, CDR2 LQKENI. The CDR3 is 13 amino acids. CDR3 coding DNA: TGTGCCAGCTCACTCGGACAGGGGGAGACCCAGTACTTC. As protein: CASSLGQGETQYF.

The chain uses TRBV27 and TRBJ1-1, with 7 bases identical to TRBD1. The CDR3 sequence is 14 residues long. V lost 1 base and J lost 1; bases outside the gene matches: 0. Germline CDR1 reads MNHEY; CDR2 reads SMNVEV (reference sequence). The CDR3 loop is CASSLYRGNTEAFF. CDR3 sequence (DNA): TGTGCCAGCAGTTTATACAGGGGGAACACTGAAGCTTTCTTT.

This clone was recorded once. V is TRBV30 and J is TRBJ1-2, with a possible D match to TRBD1 (6 bases). V lost 0 bases to trimming and J lost 2 bases, with 16 bases between them. CDR1 and CDR2 (germline): GTSNPN, SVGIG (reference sequence). The CDR3 is 16 amino acids. DNA for the CDR3: TGTGCCTGGAGTGTAGCCCGGACAGCAAACAACTATGGCTACACCTTC. It specifies CAWSVARTANNYGYTF. Variable domain in full (rest from reference TRBV30 and TRBJ1-2): SQTIHQWPATLVQPVGSPLSLECTVEGTSNPNLYWYRQAAGRGLQLLFYSVGIGQISSEVPQNLSASRPQDRQFILSSKKLLLSDSGFYLCAWSVARTANNYGYTFGSGTRLTVV.

The chain has TRBV19 and TRBJ2-4; the D gene is possibly TRBD1 (5 bases). Germline loops: CDR1 LNHDA, CDR2 SQIVND (reference sequence). This CDR3 contains 13 residues. V was shortened by 7 bases and J by 7 bases, with 14 bases between the two germline ends. CDR3 sequence: CASTAQGSNIQYF. DNA of the CDR3: TGTGCCAGTACCGCTCAGGGTAGCAACATTCAGTACTTC.

The chain combines TRBV20-1 with TRBJ2-3, with D maybe TRBD2 (5 bases). The CDR3 covers 14 residues. Trimming pared 3 bases from V and 2 bases from J, leaving 12 bases between. The germline CDR1 and CDR2 sequences are DFQATT and SNEGSKA (reference sequence). The CDR3 bases are TGCAGTGCTAGTAGGCGGGTTGACACAGATACGCAGTATTTT. This codes for CSASRRVDTDTQYF.

This clone has only one observation. The chain has TRBV30 and TRBJ1-2; D may be TRBD1 (5 bases). This CDR3 comprises 15 residues. Germline CDR1 GTSNPN, CDR2 SVGIG (reference sequence). The V gene lost 0 bases and the J gene lost 6 bases, with 17 bases spanning the gap. The CDR3 DNA reads as TGTGCCTGGAGTGTAAGGGGCGGACCGGTCGATGGCTACACCTTC. Translated: CAWSVRGGPVDGYTF.

V gene TRBV30 combines with J gene TRBJ2-2; TRBD1 matches 8 bases. Germline values: CDR1 GTSNPN, CDR2 SVGIG (reference sequence). Germline trimming cut 1 base from V and 6 bases from J; bases unmatched to any gene: 13. The CDR3 consists of 17 residues. The CDR3 here is CAWSARTGSIFAGELFF. CDR3 coding DNA: TGTGCCTGGAGTGCAAGGACAGGGAGTATTTTTGCCGGGGAGCTGTTTTTT. Supplemented by reference TRBV30 and TRBJ2-2, the full variable domain reads SQTIHQWPATLVQPVGSPLSLECTVEGTSNPNLYWYRQAAGRGLQLLFYSVGIGQISSEVPQNLSASRPQDRQFILSSKKLLLSDSGFYLCAWSARTGSIFAGELFFGEGSRLTVL.

The genes are TRBV7-9 and TRBJ1-1, with no clear D. The germline V and J ends were trimmed by 5 bases and 0 bases, with 7 bases remaining between them. There are 13 residues in the CDR3. Germline lookup yields CDR1 SEHNR and CDR2 FQNEAQ (reference sequence). CDR3 nucleotide sequence: TGTGCCAGCAGCACACTATTGAACACTGAAGCTTTCTTT. Translation: CASSTLLNTEAFF. Supplemented by reference TRBV7-9 and TRBJ1-1, the full variable domain reads DTGVSQNPRHKITKRGQNVTFRCDPISEHNRLYWYRQTLGQGPEFLTYFQNEAQLEKSRLLSDRFSAERPKGSFSTLEIQRTEQGDSAMYLCASSTLLNTEAFFGQGTRLTVV.

The chain has TRBV14 and TRBJ2-3, with D possibly TRBD1 on 6 matching bases. Trimming took off 1 base at V and 0 bases at J, with 8 bases between the two ends. The germline V gene encodes CDR1 SGHDN and CDR2 FVKESK. This CDR3 spans 15 amino acids. This CDR3 is CASSQGQVSTDTQYF. In nucleotides, the CDR3 is TGTGCCAGCAGCCAAGGACAGGTTAGCACAGATACGCAGTATTTT. Full variable domain (outside the CDR3, taken from reference TRBV14 and TRBJ2-3): EAGVTQFPSHSVIEKGQTVTLRCDPISGHDNLYWYRRVMGKEIKFLLHFVKESKQDESGMPNNRFLAERTGGTYSTLKVQPAELEDSGVYFCASSQGQVSTDTQYFGPGTRLTVL.

In this sample, this clone turned up once. The chain carries TRBV7-8 and TRBJ2-3, with 8 nucleotides matching TRBD1. CDR1 and CDR2 (germline): SGHVS, FQNEAQ. This CDR3 region has 15 residues. V dropped 8 bases and J dropped 3; count of bases not matched to a gene: 10. CDR3 amino acids: CASSTGTGGTDTQYF. The CDR3 DNA sequence: TGTGCCAGCTCTACCGGGACAGGTGGTACAGATACGCAGTATTTT. Variable domain in full (rest from reference TRBV7-8 and TRBJ2-3): GAGVSQSPRYKVAKRGQDVALRCDPISGHVSLFWYQQALGQGPEFLTYFQNEAQLDKSGLPSDRFFAERPEGSVSTLKIQRTQQEDSAVYLCASSTGTGGTDTQYFGPGTRLTVL.